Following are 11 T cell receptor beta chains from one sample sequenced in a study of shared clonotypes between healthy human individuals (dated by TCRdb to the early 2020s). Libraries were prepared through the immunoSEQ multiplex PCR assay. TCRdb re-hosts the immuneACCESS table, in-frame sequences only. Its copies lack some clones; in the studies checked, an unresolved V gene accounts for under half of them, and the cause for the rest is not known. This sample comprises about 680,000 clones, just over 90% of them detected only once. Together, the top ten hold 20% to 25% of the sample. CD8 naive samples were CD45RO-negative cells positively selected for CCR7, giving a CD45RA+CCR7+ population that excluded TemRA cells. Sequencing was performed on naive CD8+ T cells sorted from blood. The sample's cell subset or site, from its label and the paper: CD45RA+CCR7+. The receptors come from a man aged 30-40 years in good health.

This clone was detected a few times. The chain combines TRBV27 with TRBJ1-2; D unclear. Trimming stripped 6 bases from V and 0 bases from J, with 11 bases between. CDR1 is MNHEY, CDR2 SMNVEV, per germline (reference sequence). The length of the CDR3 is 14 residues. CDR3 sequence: CASSFSTANYGYTF. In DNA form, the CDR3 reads TGTGCCAGCAGCTTCAGCACTGCTAACTATGGCTACACCTTC.

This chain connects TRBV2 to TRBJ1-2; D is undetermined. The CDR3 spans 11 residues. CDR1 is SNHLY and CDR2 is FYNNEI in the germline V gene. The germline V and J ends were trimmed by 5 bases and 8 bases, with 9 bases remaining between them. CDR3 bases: TGTGCCAGCAGTAGGCTCTTCGGCTACACCTTC. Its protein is CASSRLFGYTF.

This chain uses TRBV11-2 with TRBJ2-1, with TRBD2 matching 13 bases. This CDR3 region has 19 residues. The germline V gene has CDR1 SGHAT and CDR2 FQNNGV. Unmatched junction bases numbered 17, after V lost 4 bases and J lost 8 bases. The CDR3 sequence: CASSSRLAGGLLSLDEQFF. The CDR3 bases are TGTGCCAGCAGCTCTAGACTAGCGGGAGGTTTACTATCACTGGATGAGCAGTTCTTC.

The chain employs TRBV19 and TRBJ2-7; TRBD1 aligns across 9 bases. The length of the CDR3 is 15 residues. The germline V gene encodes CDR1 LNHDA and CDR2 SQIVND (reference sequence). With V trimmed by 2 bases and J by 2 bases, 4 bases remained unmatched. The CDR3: CASSISGQGPYEQYF. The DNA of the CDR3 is TGTGCCAGTAGTATATCGGGACAGGGACCCTACGAGCAGTACTTC.

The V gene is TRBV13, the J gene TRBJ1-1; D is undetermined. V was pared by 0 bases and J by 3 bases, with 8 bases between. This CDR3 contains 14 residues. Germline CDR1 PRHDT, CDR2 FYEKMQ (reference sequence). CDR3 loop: CASSLGFGDTEAFF. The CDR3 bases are TGTGCCAGCAGCTTAGGATTCGGTGACACTGAAGCTTTCTTT.

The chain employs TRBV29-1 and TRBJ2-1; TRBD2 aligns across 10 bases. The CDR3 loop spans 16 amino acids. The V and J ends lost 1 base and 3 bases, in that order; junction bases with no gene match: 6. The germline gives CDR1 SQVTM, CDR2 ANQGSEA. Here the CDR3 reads CSVEGIAGGHYNEQFF. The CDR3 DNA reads TGCAGCGTTGAAGGAATAGCGGGAGGACACTACAATGAGCAGTTCTTC.

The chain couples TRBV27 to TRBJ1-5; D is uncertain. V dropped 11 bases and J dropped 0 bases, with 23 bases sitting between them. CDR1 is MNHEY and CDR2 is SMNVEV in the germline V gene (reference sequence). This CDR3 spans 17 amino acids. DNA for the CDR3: TGTGCCTGCCTTGAGGTAAAGAACCCCAATAGCAATCAGCCCCAGCATTTT. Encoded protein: CACLEVKNPNSNQPQHF.

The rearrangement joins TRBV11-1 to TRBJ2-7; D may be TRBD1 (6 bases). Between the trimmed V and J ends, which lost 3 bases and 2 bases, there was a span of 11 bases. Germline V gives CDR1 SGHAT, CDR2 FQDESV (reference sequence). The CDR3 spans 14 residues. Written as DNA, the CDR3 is TGTGCCAGCAGCTTTGGGACATCCGCCTACGAGCAGTACTTC. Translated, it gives CASSFGTSAYEQYF.

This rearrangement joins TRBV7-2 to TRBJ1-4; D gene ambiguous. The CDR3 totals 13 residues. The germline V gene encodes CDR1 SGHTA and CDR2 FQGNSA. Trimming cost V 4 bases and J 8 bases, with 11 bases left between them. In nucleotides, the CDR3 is TGTGCCAGCAGCTACACGTACCTGGAAAAACTGTTTTTT. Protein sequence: CASSYTYLEKLFF.

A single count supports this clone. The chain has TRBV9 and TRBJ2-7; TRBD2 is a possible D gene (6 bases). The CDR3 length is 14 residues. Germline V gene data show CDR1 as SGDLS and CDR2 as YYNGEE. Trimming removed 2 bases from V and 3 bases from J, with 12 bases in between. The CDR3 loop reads CASSVGGMNYEQYF. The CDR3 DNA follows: TGTGCCAGCAGCGTCGGAGGGATGAACTACGAGCAGTACTTC. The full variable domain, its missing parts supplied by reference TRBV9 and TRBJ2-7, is DSGVTQTPKHLITATGQRVTLRCSPRSGDLSVYWYQQSLDQGLQFLIQYYNGEERAKGNILERFSAQQFPDLHSELNLSSLELGDSALYFCASSVGGMNYEQYFGPGTRLTVT.

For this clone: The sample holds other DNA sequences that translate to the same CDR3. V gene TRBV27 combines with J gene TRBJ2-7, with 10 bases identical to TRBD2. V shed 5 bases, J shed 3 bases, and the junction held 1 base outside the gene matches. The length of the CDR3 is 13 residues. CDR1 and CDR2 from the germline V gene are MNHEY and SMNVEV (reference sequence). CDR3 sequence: CASSPSGSYEQYF. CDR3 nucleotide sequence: TGTGCCAGCAGTCCTAGCGGGAGCTACGAGCAGTACTTC.